These 4 T cell receptor beta chains were sequenced from one sample in a study of blood T cell repertoires in COVID-19. Produced via immunoSEQ multiplex PCR; TCRdb's table is partial and in-frame only. The data contain 120,000 or so clones, roughly 80% of them seen just once; the ten biggest clones take up roughly an eighth. The sample taken for sequencing was peripheral blood. The source of these receptors is a human donor in a cohort sampled during active COVID-19.

This rearrangement joins TRBV5-1 to TRBJ2-7; 7 bases align to TRBD2. This CDR3 contains 14 residues. Germline CDR1 reads SGHRS; CDR2 reads YFSETQ. V trimming: 4 bases; J trimming: 0 bases; junction bases outside the gene matches: 4. CDR3 nucleotide sequence: TGCGCCAGCAGCCCACTAGCGAACTCCTACGAGCAGTACTTC. It specifies CASSPLANSYEQYF.

The rearrangement links TRBV28 to TRBJ1-5; 7 bases are shared with TRBD1. Germline V gives CDR1 MDHEN, CDR2 SYDVKM. Trimming at V came to 5 bases and at J to 7 bases, leaving 5 bases not matched to a gene. The CDR3 consists of 13 residues. The DNA for the CDR3 is TGTGCCAGCAGTCCCTCAGGGGGACAGCCCCAGCATTTT. It translates to CASSPSGGQPQHF.

The chain carries TRBV2 and TRBJ1-2, with 9 positions matching TRBD1. V lost 6 bases, J lost 5 bases, and 10 bases stayed unmatched. This CDR3 has 15 amino acids. The germline gives CDR1 SNHLY, CDR2 FYNNEI. CDR3 DNA sequence: TGTGCCAGCAGGCCCATAGACAGGGGGAATTATGGCTACACCTTC. Protein sequence: CASRPIDRGNYGYTF.

The gene calls are TRBV7-9 and TRBJ2-7; a possible D gene is TRBD1 (6 bases). This CDR3 is built from 14 residues. Germline V CDR1 and CDR2: SEHNR, FQNEAQ (reference sequence). V lost 5 bases to trimming and J lost 2 bases, with 13 bases between them. CDR3 residues: CASSPRQETYEQYF. In DNA, the CDR3 is TGTGCCAGCAGCCCCCGACAGGAGACCTACGAGCAGTACTTC.